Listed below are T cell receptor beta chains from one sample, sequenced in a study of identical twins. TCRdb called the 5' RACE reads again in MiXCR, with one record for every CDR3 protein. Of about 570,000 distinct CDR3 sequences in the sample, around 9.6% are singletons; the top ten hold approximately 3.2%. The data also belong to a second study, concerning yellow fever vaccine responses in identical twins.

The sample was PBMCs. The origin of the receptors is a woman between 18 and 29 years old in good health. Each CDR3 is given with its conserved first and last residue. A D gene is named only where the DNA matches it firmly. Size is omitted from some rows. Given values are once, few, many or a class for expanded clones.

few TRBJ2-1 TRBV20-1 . TGCAGTGCTCCAGGCCGGGGCTTCTTCGACTATGAGCAGTTCTTC CSAPGRGFFDYEQFF
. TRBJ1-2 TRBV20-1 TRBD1 TGCAGTGCTAGAAACCAGGGGGACTATGGCTACACCTTC CSARNQGDYGYTF
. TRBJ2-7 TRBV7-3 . TGTGCCAGCAGCTTCGGAGGGGCTAACGAGCAGTACTTC CASSFGGANEQYF
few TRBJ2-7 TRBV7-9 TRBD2 TGTGCCAGCAGCTCTTGGACTAGCGCAACTTACGAGCAGTACTTC CASSSWTSATYEQYF
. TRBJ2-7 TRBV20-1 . TGCAGTGCGTGCGGGGAGTGGGCACCCTACGAGCAGTACTTC CSACGEWAPYEQYF
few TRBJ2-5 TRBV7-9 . TGTGCCAGCAGCTTACTGTGGTCGGAGACCCAGTACTTC CASSLLWSETQYF
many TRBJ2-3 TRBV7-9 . TGTGCCAGCAGCCCTCCGACTGGGCAGCAGTATTTT CASSPPTGQQYF
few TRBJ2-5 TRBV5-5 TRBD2 TGTGCCAGCAGCCCGGAGGGAATGAGCGGGGGTACGGAGACCCAGTACTTC CASSPEGMSGGTETQYF
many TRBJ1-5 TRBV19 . TGTGCCAGTAGTTATGGTGGCGAGTATCAGCCCCAGCATTTT CASSYGGEYQPQHF
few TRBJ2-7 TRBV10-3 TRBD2 TGTGCCATCAGTCGGACTAGCGGGACATCCTACGAGCAGTACTTC CAISRTSGTSYEQYF
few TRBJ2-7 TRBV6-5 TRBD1 TGTGCCAGCAGTTACAGACAGGGTTTCCAATACGAGCAGTACTTC CASSYRQGFQYEQYF
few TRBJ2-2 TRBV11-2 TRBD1 TGTGCCAGCAGTCATACAGGGGTTCAGGCCGGGGAGCTGTTTTTT CASSHTGVQAGELFF
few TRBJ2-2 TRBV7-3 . TGTGCCAGCAGCGCCTTCGGACAGACCGCCGGGGAGCTGTTTTTT CASSAFGQTAGELFF
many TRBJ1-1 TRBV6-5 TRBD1 TGTGCCAGCAGTTACTCAGGAACAGGGGGCGCCGTTAGAGCTTTCTTT CASSYSGTGGAVRAFF
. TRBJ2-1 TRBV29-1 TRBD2 TGCAGCGTTGGGGGACTAGACCACTCCTACAATGAGCAGTTCTTC CSVGGLDHSYNEQFF
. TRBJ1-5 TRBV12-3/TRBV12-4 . TGTGCCAGCAGTCCCTCTTATGGGCCCCAGCATTTT CASSPSYGPQHF
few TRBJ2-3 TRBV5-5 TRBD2 TGTGCCAGCAGCACCGATCTAGCGGGGGGCACAGATACGCAGTATTTT CASSTDLAGGTDTQYF
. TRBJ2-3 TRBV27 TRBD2 TGTGCCTGTAAACCCGGACTAGCGAGCACAGATACGCAGTATTTT CACKPGLASTDTQYF
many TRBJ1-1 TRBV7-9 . TGTGCCAGCAGCTTAGTCTCGGCTACTGAAGCTTTCTTT CASSLVSATEAFF
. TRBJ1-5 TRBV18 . TGTGCCAGCTCACAAGAAATAAATCAGCCCCAGCATTTT CASSQEINQPQHF
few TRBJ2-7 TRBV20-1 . TGCAGTGCTCTCCGGGACAACAGAGCCTACGAGCAGTACTTC CSALRDNRAYEQYF
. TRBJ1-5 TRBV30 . TGTGCCTGGAGTGTGTCCGGAGCGGGGCCCCAGCATTTT CAWSVSGAGPQHF
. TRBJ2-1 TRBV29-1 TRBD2 TGCAGCGCGGGTCGGACTAGCGTCAATGAGCAGTTCTTC CSAGRTSVNEQFF
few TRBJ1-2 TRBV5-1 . TGCGCCAGCAGCTTGGGGGGAGAGTACTATGGCTACACCTTC CASSLGGEYYGYTF
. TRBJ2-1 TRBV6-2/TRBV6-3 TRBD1 TGTGCCAGCAGACCCGGACAGGGGACTGAGCAGTTCTTC CASRPGQGTEQFF
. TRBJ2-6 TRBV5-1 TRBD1 TGCGCCAGCAGCCCGGAACCTTTAGGGGGCACACCTGGGGCCAACGTCCTGACTTTC CASSPEPLGGTPGANVLTF
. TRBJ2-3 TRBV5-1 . TGCGACAGCAGGCAGGTGGGCACAGATACGCAGTATTTT CDSRQVGTDTQYF
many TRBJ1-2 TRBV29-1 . TGCAGCGTTGAAGGGGCGAACAAAAGAGCTAACTATGGCTACACCTTC CSVEGANKRANYGYTF
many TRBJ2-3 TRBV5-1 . TGCGCCAGCAGCCAAGGGAAGCCCGATACGCAGTATTTT CASSQGKPDTQYF
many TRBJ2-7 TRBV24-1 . TGTGCCACCAGTGATTTGGGGACGGTCAGCTCCTACGAGCAGTACTTC CATSDLGTVSSYEQYF
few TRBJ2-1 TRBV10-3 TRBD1 TGTGCCATCAGTACCCCCACGACAGGGAGCAATGAGCAGTTCTTC CAISTPTTGSNEQFF
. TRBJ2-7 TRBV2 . TGTGCCAGCGCCAATTTTGCTTTAGGGTTTCTCTACGAGCAGTACTTC CASANFALGFLYEQYF
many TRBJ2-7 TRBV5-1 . TGCGCCAGCAGTTCGGACAACGTCTACGAGCAGTACTTC CASSSDNVYEQYF
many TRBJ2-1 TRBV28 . TGTGCCAGCAGTTTATACGGCAGAGAGCAGTTCTTC CASSLYGREQFF
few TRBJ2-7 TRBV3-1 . TGTGCCAGCAGTTACCCCGGGCGCACTAGCTCCTACGAGCAGTACTTC CASSYPGRTSSYEQYF
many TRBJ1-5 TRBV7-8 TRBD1 TGTGCCAGCAGTTCCGGGACAGGGGCATATAGCAATCAGCCCCAGCATTTT CASSSGTGAYSNQPQHF
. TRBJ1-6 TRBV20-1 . TGCAGTGCTCTTGATGCCGTAAAATCACCCCTCCACTTT CSALDAVKSPLHF
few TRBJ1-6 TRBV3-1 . TGTGCCAGCAGCCAATTTGGCCGGGATTCACCCCTCCACTTT CASSQFGRDSPLHF
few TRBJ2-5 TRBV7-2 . TGTGCCAGCAGCTTAGCGCGGATGCAAGAGACCCAGTACTTC CASSLARMQETQYF
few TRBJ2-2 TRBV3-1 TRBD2 TGTGCCAGCAACCGAGCGGGGGGCCCAACCGGGGAGCTGTTTTTT CASNRAGGPTGELFF
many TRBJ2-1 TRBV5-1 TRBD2 TGCGCCTCACGGACTAGCGGGGCCTCCTACAATGAGCAGTTCTTC CASRTSGASYNEQFF
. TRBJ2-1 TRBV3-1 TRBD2 TGTGCCAGCAGCCAATACAGCGGGGGCTCCTACAATGAGCAGTTCTTC CASSQYSGGSYNEQFF
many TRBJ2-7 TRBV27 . TGTGCCAGCAGTTTAAAACTGCAGGGATACGAGCAGTACTTC CASSLKLQGYEQYF
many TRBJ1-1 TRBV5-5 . TGTGCCAGCAGCTTGTCGGCTTCAATGAACACTGAAGCTTTCTTT CASSLSASMNTEAFF
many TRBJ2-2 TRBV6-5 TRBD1 TGTGCCAGCAGTTACCCCACAGGGGCGAACACCGGGGAGCTGTTTTTT CASSYPTGANTGELFF
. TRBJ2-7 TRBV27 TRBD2 TGTGCCAGCAGTTCGATTGGACTAGCGGGGATCCCCTACGAGCAGTACTTC CASSSIGLAGIPYEQYF
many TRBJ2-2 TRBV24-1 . TGTGCCACCAGTGATTTAATCCCCCTGGTGACGAACACCGGGGAGCTGTTTTTT CATSDLIPLVTNTGELFF
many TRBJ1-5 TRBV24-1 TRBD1 TGTGCCACCAGTGATTCTAGAGAGGGACAGGGGAGGACTCAGCCCCAGCATTTT CATSDSREGQGRTQPQHF
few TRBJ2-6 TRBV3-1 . TGTGCCAGCAGCAGGGTGTCTGGGGCCAACGTCCTGACTTTC CASSRVSGANVLTF
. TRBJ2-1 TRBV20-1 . TGCAGTGCACCAGGGGGGGGGGCATACAATGAGCAGTTCTTC CSAPGGGAYNEQFF
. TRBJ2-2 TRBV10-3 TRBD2 TGTGCCATCAGTCCTCAAGCGGGGGGGAACGGGGAGCTGTTTTTT CAISPQAGGNGELFF
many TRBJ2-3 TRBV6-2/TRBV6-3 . TGTGCCAGCAGTTACCAGACAGACACAGATACGCAGTATTTT CASSYQTDTDTQYF
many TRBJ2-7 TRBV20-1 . TGCAGTGCCAAGGACCAAAGCTCCTACGAGCAGTACTTC CSAKDQSSYEQYF